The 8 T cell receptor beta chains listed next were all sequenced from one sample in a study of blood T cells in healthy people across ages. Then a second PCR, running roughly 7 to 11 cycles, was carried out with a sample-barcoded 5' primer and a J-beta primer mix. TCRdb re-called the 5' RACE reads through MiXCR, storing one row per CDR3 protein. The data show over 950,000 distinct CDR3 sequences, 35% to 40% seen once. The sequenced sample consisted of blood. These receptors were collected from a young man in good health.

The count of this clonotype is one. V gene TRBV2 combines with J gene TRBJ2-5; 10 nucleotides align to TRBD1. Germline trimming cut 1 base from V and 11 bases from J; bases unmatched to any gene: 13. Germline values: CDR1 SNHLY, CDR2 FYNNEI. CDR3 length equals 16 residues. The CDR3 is CASSEGTGGLYNEQYF. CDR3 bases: TGTGCCAGCAGTGAAGGGACAGGGGGATTATACAATGAGCAGTACTTC.

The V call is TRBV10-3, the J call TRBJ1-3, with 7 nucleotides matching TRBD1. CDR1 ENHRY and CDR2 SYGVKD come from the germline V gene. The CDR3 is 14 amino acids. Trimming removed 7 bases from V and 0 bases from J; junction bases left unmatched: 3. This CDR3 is CAINRDSSGNTIYF. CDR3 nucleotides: TGTGCCATCAACCGGGACAGCTCTGGAAACACCATATATTTT.

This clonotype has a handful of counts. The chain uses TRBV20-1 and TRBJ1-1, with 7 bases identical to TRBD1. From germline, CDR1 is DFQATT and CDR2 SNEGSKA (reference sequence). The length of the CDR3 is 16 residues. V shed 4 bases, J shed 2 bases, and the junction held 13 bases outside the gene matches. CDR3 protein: CSANDLEQGSNTEAFF. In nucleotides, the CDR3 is TGCAGTGCTAACGACCTGGAACAGGGGTCCAACACTGAAGCTTTCTTT.

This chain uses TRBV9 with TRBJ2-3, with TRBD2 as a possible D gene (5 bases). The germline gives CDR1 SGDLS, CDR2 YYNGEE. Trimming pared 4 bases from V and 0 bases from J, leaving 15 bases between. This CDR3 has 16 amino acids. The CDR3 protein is CASSMGVGSSTDTQYF. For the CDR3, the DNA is TGTGCCAGCAGCATGGGAGTTGGCTCTAGCACAGATACGCAGTATTTT.

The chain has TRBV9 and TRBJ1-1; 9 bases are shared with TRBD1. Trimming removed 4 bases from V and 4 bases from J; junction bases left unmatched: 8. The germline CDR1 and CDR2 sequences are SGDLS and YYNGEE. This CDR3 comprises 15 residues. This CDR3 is CASSTDRGLGTEAFF. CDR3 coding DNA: TGTGCCAGCAGCACGGACAGGGGATTGGGCACTGAAGCTTTCTTT.

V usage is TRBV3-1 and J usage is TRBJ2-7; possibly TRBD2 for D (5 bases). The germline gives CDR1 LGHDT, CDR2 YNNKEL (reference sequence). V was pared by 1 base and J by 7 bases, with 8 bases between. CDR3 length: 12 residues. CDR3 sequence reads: CASSQVGREQYF. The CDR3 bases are TGTGCCAGCAGCCAAGTAGGGAGAGAGCAGTACTTC.

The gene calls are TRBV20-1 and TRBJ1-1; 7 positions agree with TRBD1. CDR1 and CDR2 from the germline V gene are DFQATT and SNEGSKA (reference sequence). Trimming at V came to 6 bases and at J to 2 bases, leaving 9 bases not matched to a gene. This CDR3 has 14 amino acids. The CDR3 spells CSAGRDRRNTEAFF. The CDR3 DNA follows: TGCAGTGCCGGGAGGGACAGAAGAAACACTGAAGCTTTCTTT.

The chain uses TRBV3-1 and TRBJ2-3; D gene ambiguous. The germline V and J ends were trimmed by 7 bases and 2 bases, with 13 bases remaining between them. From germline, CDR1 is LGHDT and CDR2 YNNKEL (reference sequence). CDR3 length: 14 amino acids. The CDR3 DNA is TGTGCCAGCACCGCAGCGTCGCACACAGATACGCAGTATTTT. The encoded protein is CASTAASHTDTQYF.